This T cell receptor (beta chain) was captured in a study of tumor-infiltrating lymphocytes in primary liver carcinoma. In the study overall: The patients included men and women who were aged 30 to 69 years.

DNA and RNA were both co-extracted from about 19-30 mg of bulk tissue that had not been sorted. None of the patients had received treatment, and all had chronic HBV infection. Synthesis of TCR beta cDNA was carried out from about 540 ng total RNA with a constant-region primer. Slightly modified ARM-PCR with three nested multiplex PCR rounds yielded TCR beta libraries. Amplification in the first two PCR rounds was performed using TRBV1-TRBV30 forward primers and a C-beta reverse primer for approximately 10 cycles each. From the multiplex PCR reads, TCRdb called clonotypes with MiXCR, one entry per CDR3 protein. The sample has 75,000 to 90,000 distinct CDR3 sequences, approximately 77% seen once; the top ten hold roughly 21%. The table lists this clonotype with a count of one. What it binds is not known. Germline and junction disagree at one end, which may indicate a read error. Study results and limitations: Tumor-adjacent and tumor-blood pairs shared less of their repertoires than tumor region pairs shared.

Germline V gene sequence: CDR1 MDHEN, CDR2 SYDVKM. CDR3 length: 11 residues. The sample was liver tumor tissue from sampling region 1. Noted subset: tumor region T1, superior pole. The chain couples TRBV28 to TRBJ2-3; no definite D call. The sequence derives from a man aged 40-49 years with primary liver carcinoma and hepatitis B virus infection. The CDR3 region has the DNA TGTGCCAACAGTTTAACAGTTACGCAGTATTTT. Translating it yields CANSLTVTQYF.